Listed below are T cell receptor beta chains from one sample, sequenced in a study of T-cell reconstitution after alpha-beta-depleted transplantation in children. TCRdb re-derived calls from the PCR reads in MiXCR, one entry per CDR3 protein. Of about 690,000 distinct CDR3 sequences listed, about 15% were seen once; the top ten hold 0.85% to 1.3%. Sequences were derived from PBMCs from the stem cell graft donor, sampled from the stem cell graft. These receptors originate from a human donor who donated a stem cell graft to a child with acute myeloid leukemia. Each CDR3 is given with its conserved first and last residue. The order of the fields is D gene, V gene, CDR3 length, J gene, clone size, CDR3 protein, CDR3 DNA. The D gene is left open where the match is weak. Size values are once, few and many counts, or a class for expanded clones, and some rows have none.

NA	TRBV5-1	14	TRBJ2-5	NA	CASSLLGRQETQYF	TGCGCCAGCAGCTTGTTAGGGCGTCAAGAGACCCAGTACTTC
NA	TRBV12-3/TRBV12-4	15	TRBJ1-4	NA	CASSAQVATNEKLFF	TGTGCCAGCAGTGCCCAGGTTGCAACTAATGAAAAACTGTTTTTT
TRBD2	TRBV20-1	15	TRBJ2-1	many	CSASLRRGGFNEQFF	TGCAGTGCTAGCCTAAGGCGGGGGGGGTTTAATGAGCAGTTCTTC
TRBD2	TRBV5-1	15	TRBJ2-1	few	CASSDRTSGYNEQFF	TGCGCCAGCAGTGATCGGACTAGCGGCTACAATGAGCAGTTCTTC
TRBD2	TRBV20-1	15	TRBJ2-5	few	CSAPLHELAEETQYF	TGCAGTGCCCCCCTCCACGAACTAGCGGAAGAGACCCAGTACTTC
NA	TRBV20-1	13	TRBJ1-2	many	CSAYQTRGGGYTF	TGCAGTGCTTATCAAACCAGGGGTGGTGGCTACACCTTC
NA	TRBV25-1	15	TRBJ1-1	few	CASSEEGKVNTEAFF	TGTGCCAGCAGTGAGGAGGGGAAGGTGAACACTGAAGCTTTCTTT
NA	TRBV2	11	TRBJ1-1	NA	CTSKQNTEAFF	TGTACCAGCAAGCAGAACACTGAAGCTTTCTTT
NA	TRBV24-1	13	TRBJ1-5	many	CATSPGGNQPQHF	TGTGCCACCAGCCCCGGGGGCAATCAGCCCCAGCATTTT
NA	TRBV29-1	15	TRBJ1-2	many	CSVEVVGRGSYGYTF	TGCAGCGTTGAAGTTGTGGGAAGGGGCTCATATGGCTACACCTTC
NA	TRBV7-2	15	TRBJ2-5	NA	CASSRDSHPGETQYF	TGTGCCAGCAGTCGGGACTCCCATCCAGGGGAGACCCAGTACTTC
NA	TRBV6-2/TRBV6-3	14	TRBJ2-1	NA	CASSLQGPPDEQFF	TGTGCCAGCAGCCTACAGGGACCTCCGGATGAGCAGTTCTTC
NA	TRBV29-1	14	TRBJ2-7	NA	CSVEGDTSSYEQYF	TGCAGCGTTGAGGGGGACACCTCCTCCTACGAGCAGTACTTC
NA	TRBV15	14	TRBJ2-3	few	CATSRDHEGDTQYF	TGTGCCACCAGCAGAGATCACGAGGGAGATACGCAGTATTTT
NA	TRBV4-1	14	TRBJ1-6	few	CASSLGDGDSPLHF	TGCGCCAGCAGCCTCGGGGACGGTGATTCACCCCTCCACTTT
NA	TRBV5-1	15	TRBJ1-5	many	CASSLGPGFNQPQHF	TGCGCCAGCAGCTTGGGTCCGGGGTTCAATCAGCCCCAGCATTTT
NA	TRBV29-1	14	TRBJ1-1	many	CSVEGPTRVTEAFF	TGCAGCGTTGAAGGACCAACCAGGGTTACTGAAGCTTTCTTT
NA	TRBV20-1	18	TRBJ1-3	many	CSARDATLLPSSGNTIYF	TGCAGTGCTAGAGACGCAACCCTACTCCCAAGCTCTGGAAACACCATATATTTT
TRBD1	TRBV12-3/TRBV12-4	15	TRBJ1-5	few	CASSQTGKGNQPQHF	TGTGCCAGCAGTCAGACAGGGAAGGGCAATCAGCCCCAGCATTTT
NA	TRBV20-1	14	TRBJ1-5	few	CSAREVGFNQPQHF	TGCAGTGCTAGAGAGGTGGGATTTAATCAGCCCCAGCATTTT
NA	TRBV7-9	11	TRBJ2-2	many	CASSTGQELFF	TGTGCCAGCAGCACTGGGCAGGAGCTGTTTTTT
TRBD1	TRBV4-3	18	TRBJ1-6	NA	CASSQDTAAGGYNSPLHF	TGCGCCAGCAGCCAAGATACTGCGGCAGGGGGCTATAATTCACCCCTCCACTTT
NA	TRBV20-1	14	TRBJ2-4	few	CSARKAGERNIQYF	TGCAGTGCTAGAAAGGCAGGGGAGAGGAACATTCAGTACTTC
NA	TRBV6-6	12	TRBJ1-3	many	CASSSNRNTIYF	TGTGCCAGCAGTAGCAACAGAAACACCATATATTTT
NA	TRBV5-1	15	TRBJ2-3	few	CASSLDGTLLDTQYF	TGCGCCAGCAGCTTGGATGGGACTCTACTAGATACGCAGTATTTT
TRBD1	TRBV5-1	13	TRBJ1-4	few	CASSLGQGAELFF	TGCGCCAGCAGCCTGGGACAGGGGGCCGAACTGTTTTTT
TRBD1	TRBV15	15	TRBJ2-2	many	CATSRIDRDTGELFF	TGTGCCACCAGCAGAATCGACAGGGACACCGGGGAGCTGTTTTTT